Below are 29 T cell receptor beta chains sequenced from a single sample in a study of vaccination and CD4 T cells after COVID-19. These receptors have no known antigen. Sequenced with the Oncomine TCR Beta short-read assay was DNA taken from cultured CD4+ T cells. MiXCR was run by TCRdb on the PCR reads, yielding one entry per CDR3 protein. The table has thousands of distinct CDR3 sequences, under 35% seen once; the top ten hold roughly 31%. The treatment here: approximately 9-day PBMC culture with coronavirus spike peptide pools or control peptides (ViraFEST assay). Unexposed donor CD4+ T cells predated the COVID-19 pandemic, collected 2011-2018. Sequenced material: CD4+ T cells from blood, cultured in vitro. The receptor set was obtained from a human donor in good health.

Sample share makes this clonotype medium-sized (0.01 to 0.1%). This rearrangement joins TRBV11-1 to TRBJ2-5; tentatively, D is TRBD2 (6 bases). CDR1 and CDR2 (germline): SGHAT, FQDESV (reference sequence). The CDR3 contains 13 residues. The V end was cut by 6 bases, the J end by 7 bases, with 15 bases between. The CDR3 DNA reads as TGTGCCAGCAGTGTGGGGGGTCCGGGGACCCAGTACTTC. Protein product: CASSVGGPGTQYF.

This clonotype was counted only a few times. The CDR3 loop reads CASLVPGTNYGYTF. As DNA, the CDR3 is TGTGCCAGTTTAGTGCCCGGGACCAACTATGGCTACACCTTC. The genes are TRBV6-1 and TRBJ1-2; tentative D call: TRBD1 (5 bases). The CDR3 runs to 14 residues. CDR1 MNHNS and CDR2 SASEGT come from the germline V gene. Trimming removed 9 bases from V and 2 bases from J, with 16 bases in between.

The V gene is TRBV2, the J gene TRBJ2-5, with D perhaps TRBD1 (5 bases). The CDR3 totals 12 residues. CDR1 and CDR2 (germline): SNHLY, FYNNEI. The CDR3 DNA follows: TGTGTCGGTGGGGCCAGACAAGAGACCCAGTACTTC. This gives the protein CVGGARQETQYF.

The chain couples TRBV6-2 or TRBV6-3 to TRBJ1-2; TRBD1 might be the D (5 bases). Trimming took 7 bases from V and 5 from J, leaving 11 bases between them. This CDR3 contains 12 residues. Germline values: CDR1 MNHEY, CDR2 SVGEGT. CDR3 DNA: TGTGCCAGCACGGGGACTGGATATGGCTACACCTTC. It encodes CASTGTGYGYTF.

The rearrangement joins TRBV6-1 to TRBJ2-1; D is undetermined. V lost 2 bases, J lost 3 bases, and 11 bases lay in between. There are 15 residues in the CDR3. From germline, CDR1 is MNHNS and CDR2 SASEGT. This CDR3 is CASSELVGGYNEQFF. The CDR3 DNA is TGTGCCAGCAGTGAACTAGTGGGTGGCTACAATGAGCAGTTCTTC.

The chain carries TRBV6-5 and TRBJ1-5, with D tentatively TRBD1 (5 bases). CDR3 length: 14 residues. Germline V gene data show CDR1 as MNHEY and CDR2 as SVGAGI. V lost 0 bases and J lost 2, with 5 bases in between. The CDR3 is CASSYSGGNQPQHF. Here the CDR3 DNA reads TGTGCCAGCAGTTACTCGGGGGGCAATCAGCCCCAGCATTTT.

The chain employs TRBV6-1 and TRBJ2-3; tentatively, D is TRBD2 (6 bases). The CDR3 runs 16 residues. Trimming shortened V by 8 bases and J by 0 bases, and 18 bases separated the two germline ends. Germline values: CDR1 MNHNS, CDR2 SASEGT. The CDR3 nucleotides read TGTGCCAGCCTCCCAGTTAGCGGAATTAGCACAGATACGCAGTATTTT. It encodes CASLPVSGISTDTQYF.

This chain uses TRBV12-3 or TRBV12-4 with TRBJ1-5; D is unclear. Trimming took off 6 bases at V and 7 bases at J, with 10 bases between the two ends. The CDR3 covers 12 residues. The CDR3: CASSQSEQPQHF. Here the CDR3 DNA reads TGTGCCAGCAGCCAGTCGGAACAGCCCCAGCATTTT.

A few counts support this clonotype. The chain has TRBV6-2 or TRBV6-3 and TRBJ2-3; D gene unclear. The CDR3 totals 14 residues. The germline gives CDR1 MNHEY, CDR2 SVGEGT. V was pared by 5 bases and J by 1 base, with 10 bases between. The CDR3 region is CASSLSYGTDTQYF. CDR3 DNA: TGTGCCAGCAGTCTCTCATACGGCACAGATACGCAGTATTTT.

This clonotype is termed medium-sized. This chain uses TRBV20-1 with TRBJ1-5, with D perhaps TRBD1 (5 bases). V was shortened by 3 bases and J by 5 bases, with 14 bases between the two germline ends. The CDR3 runs to 14 residues. Germline V gene lookup returns CDR1 DFQATT and CDR2 SNEGSKA (reference sequence). The CDR3 sequence: CSASMTAPDQPQHF. CDR3 coding DNA: TGCAGTGCTAGTATGACAGCCCCAGATCAGCCCCAGCATTTT.

This clonotype has only a few counts. The gene calls are TRBV19 and TRBJ1-1; 7 bases match TRBD1. Looked up from germline, CDR1 is LNHDA and CDR2 is SQIVND (reference sequence). V shed 5 bases and J 7 bases; nucleotides not matched to a gene: 4. CDR3 length: 12 residues. This CDR3 reads CASSDRALEAFF. The CDR3 DNA is TGTGCCAGTAGTGACAGGGCCCTTGAAGCTTTCTTT.

The rearrangement uses TRBV12-5 and TRBJ2-3; tentatively, D is TRBD2 (6 bases). This CDR3 is 15 amino acids long. V was cut by 0 bases and J by 5 bases, with 12 bases left in between. CDR1 and CDR2 from the germline V gene are LGHNT and FRNRAP. The CDR3 region has the DNA TGTGCTAGTGGTTTGGTGTATAGCGGTCTAGATACGCAGTATTTT. Translating it yields CASGLVYSGLDTQYF.

Only a few counts were recorded for this clonotype. The chain couples TRBV6-1 to TRBJ2-7; D ambiguous. The CDR3 has 14 amino acids. V was shortened by 6 bases and J by 2 bases, with 14 bases between the two germline ends. Germline lookup yields CDR1 MNHNS and CDR2 SASEGT. CDR3 amino acids: CASSFHRETYEQYF. The CDR3 region has the DNA TGTGCCAGCAGCTTCCACAGAGAGACCTACGAGCAGTACTTC.

V is TRBV6-5 and J is TRBJ2-1; the D gene is possibly TRBD2 (5 bases). From germline, CDR1 is MNHEY and CDR2 SVGAGI. CDR3 size: 14 residues. V was pared by 0 bases and J by 15 bases, with 18 bases between. CDR3 bases: TGTGCCAGCAGTTACTCGACATTCAGCGGTAGTCCGTTCTTC. Encoded protein: CASSYSTFSGSPFF.

This clonotype has more than one count but fewer than ten. This chain connects TRBV6-8 to TRBJ1-1; D call uncertain. CDR1 and CDR2 (germline): MNHGY, SAAAGT. The CDR3 contains 14 residues. Trimming removed 6 bases from V and 0 bases from J, with 11 bases in between. The DNA for the CDR3 is TGTGCCAGCAGCAGACACTGGATGAACACTGAAGCTTTCTTT. It codes for CASSRHWMNTEAFF.

The chain joins TRBV7-2 to TRBJ1-3, with no clear D. V shed 1 base and J shed 0 bases, with 13 bases lying between them. Germline V lookup: CDR1 SGHTA, CDR2 FQGNSA. The CDR3 runs 17 residues. The CDR3 coding sequence is TGTGCCAGCAGCTTAGGGGTACACAGCCGCTCTGGAAACACCATATATTTT. This translates into CASSLGVHSRSGNTIYF.

Regarding this clonotype: Just one base apart from a much larger clone, this may be a read error. This sequence joins TRBV20-1 and TRBJ1-2; the D is unclear. The CDR3 length is 13 residues. Germline V CDR1 and CDR2: DFQATT, SNEGSKA (reference sequence). CDR3 in DNA: TGCAGTGCTAGAGTGTCGGCTAACTATGGCCACACCTTC. This encodes CSARVSANYGHTF.

CDR3 region: CASSHWGSGYTF. CDR3 DNA: TGTGCCAGCAGCCACTGGGGCTCTGGCTACACCTTC. The chain couples TRBV4-2 to TRBJ1-2, with D tentatively TRBD1 (5 bases). The CDR3 spans 12 residues. V lost 3 bases and J 7 bases, leaving 9 bases between the germline ends. Germline V lookup: CDR1 LGHNA, CDR2 YNFKEQ.

This clonotype was picked up a small number of times. The chain links TRBV6-1 to TRBJ2-5; TRBD2 aligns across 9 bases. The V and J ends lost 7 bases and 4 bases, in that order; junction bases with no gene match: 4. The CDR3 contains 13 residues. Germline V gene sequence: CDR1 MNHNS, CDR2 SASEGT. DNA for the CDR3: TGTGCCAGCAAATTTAGCGGGGGAGAGACCCAGTACTTC. Translation gives CASKFSGGETQYF.

This chain uses TRBV2 with TRBJ1-2; TRBD1 might be the D (6 bases). Germline lookup yields CDR1 SNHLY and CDR2 FYNNEI. Trimming left V 0 bases short and J 7 bases short, with 12 bases between. This CDR3 has 14 residues. The CDR3 sequence is CASSEARDNSGYTF. CDR3 sequence (DNA): TGTGCCAGCAGTGAAGCCAGGGACAATTCTGGCTACACCTTC.

V and J are TRBV12-3 or TRBV12-4 and TRBJ1-1, with D unclear. CDR3 length equals 13 residues. Trimming took 7 bases from V and 4 from J, leaving 13 bases between them. The CDR3 loop is CASIPVSLTEAFF. The CDR3 DNA is TGTGCCAGCATCCCTGTTTCACTCACTGAAGCTTTCTTT.

For this clonotype: A much larger clone lies a single base off, so this may be a read error. The J gene is TRBJ2-3, the V gene TRBV7-3; maybe TRBD2 (5 bases). CDR3 size: 13 residues. Germline CDR1 reads SGHTA; CDR2 reads FQGTGA. CDR3 in DNA: TGTGCCAGCAGCTTAGGGGAGCCAGATACGCGGTATTTT. This gives the protein CASSLGEPDTRYF.

This clonotype appeared a few times. CDR3 residues: CASSGGQGDFETQYF. CDR3 sequence (DNA): TGTGCCAGCAGTGGGGGACAGGGGGATTTTGAGACCCAGTACTTC. The chain uses TRBV6-1 and TRBJ2-5, with TRBD1 identical over 11 bases. The CDR3 covers 15 residues. Germline CDR1 and CDR2: MNHNS and SASEGT. V lost 4 bases and J lost 5; bases outside the gene matches: 6.

This clonotype was seen more than once but under ten times. V usage is TRBV7-9 and J usage is TRBJ2-2; possibly TRBD1 or TRBD2 for D (5 bases each). There are 18 residues in the CDR3. CDR1 is SEHNR, CDR2 FQNEAQ, per germline (reference sequence). The V gene lost 0 bases and the J gene lost 0 bases, with 14 bases spanning the gap. In DNA form, the CDR3 reads TGTGCCAGCAGCTTAGCGATGGGGACGGCCGCGAACACCGGGGAGCTGTTTTTT. It codes for CASSLAMGTAANTGELFF.

This clonotype was recorded a few times. The rearrangement joins TRBV12-3 or TRBV12-4 to TRBJ1-2; 7 bases fit TRBD1. V lost 1 base and J lost 4; bases outside the gene matches: 6. The CDR3 contains 15 residues. The CDR3 DNA reads as TGTGCCAGCAGTTTAGGGGGACAGCCTCTCTATGGCTACACCTTC. Its protein product is CASSLGGQPLYGYTF.

This clonotype was observed a few times. The rearrangement joins TRBV7-9 to TRBJ1-1, with TRBD1 matching 8 bases. The ends lost 1 base at V and 11 bases at J; junction bases unmatched: 12. CDR1 SEHNR and CDR2 FQNEAQ come from the germline V gene (reference sequence). The CDR3 runs 15 residues. The CDR3 DNA is TGTGCCAGCAGCTTAGTAATGGGGTCGGACAGGGCGGCTTTCTTT. Translating it yields CASSLVMGSDRAAFF.

The V and J genes are TRBV29-1 and TRBJ1-2; 8 bases fit TRBD1. The germline CDR1 and CDR2 sequences are SQVTM and ANQGSEA. V dropped 0 bases and J dropped 7; count of bases not matched to a gene: 7. The CDR3 is 14 residues long. The CDR3 protein is CSVEENQGAFGYTF. DNA of the CDR3: TGCAGCGTTGAAGAAAACCAGGGGGCGTTTGGCTACACCTTC.

The V and J genes are TRBV12-3 or TRBV12-4 and TRBJ2-5, with TRBD2 matching over 10 bases. The J segment lost 5 bases and the V segment lost 4 bases, leaving 7 bases of the junction unmatched. CDR3 length equals 15 residues. CDR3 region: CASSSNSGGRETQYF. As DNA, the CDR3 is TGTGCCAGCAGTTCCAATAGCGGGGGGCGGGAGACCCAGTACTTC.

There are a few counts of this clonotype. The CDR3 is CASSLTGGIVDQPQHF. The CDR3 DNA reads as TGTGCCAGCAGTTTGACAGGGGGAATTGTGGATCAGCCCCAGCATTTT. The rearrangement joins TRBV6-5 to TRBJ1-5; TRBD1 agrees at 9 bases. V gave up 4 bases and J gave up 5 bases; unmatched junction bases: 9. Germline V gives CDR1 MNHEY, CDR2 SVGAGI. This CDR3 has 16 residues.